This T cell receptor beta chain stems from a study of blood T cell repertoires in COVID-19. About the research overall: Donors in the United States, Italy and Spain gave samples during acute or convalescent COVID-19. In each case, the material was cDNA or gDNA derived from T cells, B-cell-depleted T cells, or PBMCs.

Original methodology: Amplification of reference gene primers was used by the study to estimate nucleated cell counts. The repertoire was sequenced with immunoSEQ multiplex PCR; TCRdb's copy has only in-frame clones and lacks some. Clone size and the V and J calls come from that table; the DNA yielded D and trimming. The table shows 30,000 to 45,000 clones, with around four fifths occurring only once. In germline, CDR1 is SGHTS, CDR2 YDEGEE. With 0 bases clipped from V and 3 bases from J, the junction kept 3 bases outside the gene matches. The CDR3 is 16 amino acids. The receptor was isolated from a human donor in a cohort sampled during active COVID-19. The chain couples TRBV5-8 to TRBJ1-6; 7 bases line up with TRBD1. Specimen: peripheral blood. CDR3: CASSLVTGNYNSPLHF. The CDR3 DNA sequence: TGTGCCAGCAGCTTGGTGACAGGGAACTATAATTCACCCCTCCACTTT.